One TCR beta chain is described in this entry. What it binds is not known. The run depth of the assay was deep. Each subset's genomic DNA was split evenly across several immunoSEQ plates. Clones were sequenced by immunoSEQ multiplex PCR, and TCRdb holds only the in-frame ones, with some missing. The sample contains approximately 810,000 clones, 85% to 95% of which appear only once. The naive CD8 fraction comprised CD45RO-negative cells positively selected for CCR7 and excluded terminally differentiated effector memory CD45RA+ cells. The data originate from a study of shared clonotypes between healthy human individuals. General study findings and limits: A generally larger estimated richness was seen in naive subsets than in memory subsets. Around 5.4% of naive CD4 clonotypes were common to a handful of donors.

Germline V gives CDR1 SGHTA, CDR2 FQGNSA. The CDR3 length is 17 residues. The V and J ends lost 5 bases and 4 bases, in that order; junction bases with no gene match: 11. The rearrangement links TRBV7-2 to TRBJ1-3; 10 positions match TRBD1. The source of this sequence is a young man in good health. The sample taken for sequencing was naive CD8+ T cells sorted from blood. This CDR3 is CASSQPRDRGFGNTIYF. DNA of the CDR3: TGTGCCAGCAGCCAACCACGGGACAGGGGCTTCGGAAACACCATATATTTT.